The entry below describes one TCR beta chain. The sample belongs to a study of T cell changes during pregnancy in multiple sclerosis. Per the germline V gene, CDR1 is SEHNR and CDR2 is FQNEAQ (reference sequence). Trimming stripped 5 bases from V and 4 bases from J, with 17 bases between. The CDR3 covers 15 residues. The protocol was immunoSEQ multiplex PCR, while the TCRdb copy is restricted to in-frame clones and leaves out a portion. The sample shows over 10,000 clones, around 89% of them seen only once. The sequencing used CD8+ T cells from peripheral blood mononuclear cells, collected in the second trimester of pregnancy. This TCR came from a female donor in good health, enrolled as a control in a pregnancy study. V usage is TRBV7-9 and J usage is TRBJ2-5, with TRBD2 as a possible D gene (5 bases). This CDR3 reads CASSPTLGWGETQYF. CDR3 bases: TGTGCCAGCAGCCCGACACTAGGCTGGGGAGAGACCCAGTACTTC.